This T cell receptor beta chain was sequenced during a study of blood T cells in healthy people across ages. For the study at large: About one barcoded beta molecule was captured per two T cells (by template switching).

Germline CDR1 reads KGHSH; CDR2 reads LQKENI. The V and J ends lost 8 bases and 1 base respectively, with 8 bases between them. The CDR3 length is 12 residues. Points from the study as a whole: The lack of PBMC sorting stopped any conclusive naive versus antigen-experienced comparison.

A second PCR of about 7 to 12 cycles used a sample-barcoded 5' primer and a J-beta primer mix. Each cDNA was tagged by a template-switch adaptor containing 12 random nucleotides. In TCRdb, the 5' RACE reads were re-called with MiXCR into one record per CDR3 protein. The sample yields 700,000 or so distinct CDR3 sequences, 40% to 45% seen once. This clonotype has at least ten counts. The antigen is not known. Sequencing input: blood. The genes are TRBV18 and TRBJ2-5; D is uncertain. This receptor was obtained from a man of 80 years or more in good health. CDR3 residues: CASSPVQETQYF. The CDR3 region has the DNA TGTGCCAGCAGCCCGGTCCAAGAGACCCAGTACTTC.